The rows below give T cell receptor beta chains drawn from one sample of a study of OX40 agonist ivuxolimab in advanced cancers. Profiling relied on immunoSEQ multiplex PCR, and the TCRdb table lists in-frame clones only, not all of them. This table holds roughly 60,000 clones, 85% found once. The specimen was CD4+ or CD8+ T cells sorted from blood, collected in a trial of the OX40 agonist ivuxolimab. These receptors all come from an adult with an advanced solid tumor such as melanoma, head and neck, liver or kidney cancer. Each CDR3 is given with its conserved first and last residue. The D gene is left open where the match is weak. Some rows mark clone size as missing; the rest say once, few, many or name a class of expanded clone.

CDR3: CATSGGTGTGELFF
DNA: TGTGCCACCAGCGGGGGGACGGGCACCGGGGAGCTGTTTTTT
D: -
V: TRBV15
size: few
J: TRBJ2-2

CDR3: CASSLATNQPQHF
DNA: TGTGCCAGCAGCTTAGCCACTAATCAGCCCCAGCATTTT
D: -
V: TRBV11-1
size: -
J: TRBJ1-5

CDR3: CASSLRGSGDEQYF
DNA: TGTGCCAGCAGTTTGAGGGGGAGCGGAGACGAGCAGTACTTC
D: -
V: TRBV27
size: -
J: TRBJ2-7

CDR3: CASSSTAGYYEQYF
DNA: TGTGCCAGCAGCTCGACGGCCGGGTACTACGAGCAGTACTTC
D: -
V: TRBV7-8
size: -
J: TRBJ2-7

CDR3: CASSQPKRGHEQFF
DNA: TGCGCCAGCAGCCAACCAAAGCGAGGGCATGAGCAGTTCTTC
D: -
V: TRBV4-1
size: -
J: TRBJ2-1

CDR3: CASSLWGTSKSYEQYF
DNA: TGCGCCAGCAGCCTGTGGGGGACTAGCAAGTCCTACGAGCAGTACTTC
D: TRBD2
V: TRBV4-1
size: -
J: TRBJ2-7

CDR3: CASSFLNDRGTEAFF
DNA: TGCGCCAGCAGCTTTCTAAACGACAGGGGTACTGAAGCTTTCTTT
D: TRBD1
V: TRBV5-1
size: -
J: TRBJ1-1

CDR3: CASSLGGKSGNTEAFF
DNA: TGTGCCAGCAGCTTAGGAGGAAAGTCGGGCAACACTGAAGCTTTCTTT
D: -
V: TRBV7-2
size: -
J: TRBJ1-1

CDR3: CATRSREERNTEAFF
DNA: TGTGCCACCAGGAGTCGTGAGGAGAGGAACACTGAAGCTTTCTTT
D: -
V: TRBV11-3
size: -
J: TRBJ1-1

CDR3: CASSPTFNTEAFF
DNA: TGTGCCAGCAGCCCAACCTTTAACACTGAAGCTTTCTTT
D: -
V: TRBV27
size: once
J: TRBJ1-1

CDR3: CASSVDPLAGNTGELFF
DNA: TGTGCCAGCAGCGTAGACCCCCTAGCGGGGAACACCGGGGAGCTGTTTTTT
D: TRBD2
V: TRBV9
size: -
J: TRBJ2-2

CDR3: CASSIRIAGESSYNSPLHF
DNA: TGTGCCAGTAGTATCAGAATTGCAGGGGAGAGCTCCTATAATTCACCCCTCCACTTT
D: -
V: TRBV19
size: -
J: TRBJ1-6

CDR3: CASSSWTGAVYEQYF
DNA: TGTGCCAGCAGTTCTTGGACAGGGGCTGTGTACGAGCAGTACTTC
D: TRBD1
V: TRBV27
size: once
J: TRBJ2-7

CDR3: CAWSLTGEPWTSGNTPSEQYF
DNA: TGTGCCTGGAGCCTTACAGGGGAACCGTGGACTAGCGGGAACACGCCCTCCGAGCAGTACTTC
D: TRBD2
V: TRBV30
size: -
J: TRBJ2-7

CDR3: CASSLGLAGGAGELFF
DNA: TGCGCCAGCAGCTTGGGACTAGCGGGAGGCGCCGGGGAGCTGTTTTTT
D: TRBD2
V: TRBV5-1
size: -
J: TRBJ2-2

CDR3: CASSSGTGELFF
DNA: TGTGCCAGCAGTTCAGGGACCGGGGAGCTGTTTTTT
D: -
V: TRBV6-6
size: -
J: TRBJ2-2

CDR3: CASTSGQAEWETQYF
DNA: TGTGCCAGCACCAGTGGACAGGCAGAGTGGGAGACCCAGTACTTC
D: TRBD1
V: TRBV7-9
size: -
J: TRBJ2-5

CDR3: CASGLRGRDTEAFF
DNA: TGTGCCAGCGGCCTCCGGGGTAGGGACACTGAAGCTTTCTTT
D: -
V: TRBV27
size: -
J: TRBJ1-1